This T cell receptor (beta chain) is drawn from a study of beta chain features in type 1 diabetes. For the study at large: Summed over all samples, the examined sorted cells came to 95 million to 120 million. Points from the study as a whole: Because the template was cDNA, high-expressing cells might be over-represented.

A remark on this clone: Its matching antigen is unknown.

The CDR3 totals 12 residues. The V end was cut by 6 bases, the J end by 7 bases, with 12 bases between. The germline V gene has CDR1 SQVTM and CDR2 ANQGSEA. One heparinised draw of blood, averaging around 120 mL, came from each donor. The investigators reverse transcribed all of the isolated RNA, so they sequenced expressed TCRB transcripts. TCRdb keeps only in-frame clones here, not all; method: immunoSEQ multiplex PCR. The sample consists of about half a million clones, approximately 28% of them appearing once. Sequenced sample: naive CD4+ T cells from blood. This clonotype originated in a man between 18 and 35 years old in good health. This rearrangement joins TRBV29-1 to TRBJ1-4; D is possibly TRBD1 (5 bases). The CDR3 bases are TGCAGCGTCGCGGGACGTACTGAAAAACTGTTTTTT. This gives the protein CSVAGRTEKLFF.